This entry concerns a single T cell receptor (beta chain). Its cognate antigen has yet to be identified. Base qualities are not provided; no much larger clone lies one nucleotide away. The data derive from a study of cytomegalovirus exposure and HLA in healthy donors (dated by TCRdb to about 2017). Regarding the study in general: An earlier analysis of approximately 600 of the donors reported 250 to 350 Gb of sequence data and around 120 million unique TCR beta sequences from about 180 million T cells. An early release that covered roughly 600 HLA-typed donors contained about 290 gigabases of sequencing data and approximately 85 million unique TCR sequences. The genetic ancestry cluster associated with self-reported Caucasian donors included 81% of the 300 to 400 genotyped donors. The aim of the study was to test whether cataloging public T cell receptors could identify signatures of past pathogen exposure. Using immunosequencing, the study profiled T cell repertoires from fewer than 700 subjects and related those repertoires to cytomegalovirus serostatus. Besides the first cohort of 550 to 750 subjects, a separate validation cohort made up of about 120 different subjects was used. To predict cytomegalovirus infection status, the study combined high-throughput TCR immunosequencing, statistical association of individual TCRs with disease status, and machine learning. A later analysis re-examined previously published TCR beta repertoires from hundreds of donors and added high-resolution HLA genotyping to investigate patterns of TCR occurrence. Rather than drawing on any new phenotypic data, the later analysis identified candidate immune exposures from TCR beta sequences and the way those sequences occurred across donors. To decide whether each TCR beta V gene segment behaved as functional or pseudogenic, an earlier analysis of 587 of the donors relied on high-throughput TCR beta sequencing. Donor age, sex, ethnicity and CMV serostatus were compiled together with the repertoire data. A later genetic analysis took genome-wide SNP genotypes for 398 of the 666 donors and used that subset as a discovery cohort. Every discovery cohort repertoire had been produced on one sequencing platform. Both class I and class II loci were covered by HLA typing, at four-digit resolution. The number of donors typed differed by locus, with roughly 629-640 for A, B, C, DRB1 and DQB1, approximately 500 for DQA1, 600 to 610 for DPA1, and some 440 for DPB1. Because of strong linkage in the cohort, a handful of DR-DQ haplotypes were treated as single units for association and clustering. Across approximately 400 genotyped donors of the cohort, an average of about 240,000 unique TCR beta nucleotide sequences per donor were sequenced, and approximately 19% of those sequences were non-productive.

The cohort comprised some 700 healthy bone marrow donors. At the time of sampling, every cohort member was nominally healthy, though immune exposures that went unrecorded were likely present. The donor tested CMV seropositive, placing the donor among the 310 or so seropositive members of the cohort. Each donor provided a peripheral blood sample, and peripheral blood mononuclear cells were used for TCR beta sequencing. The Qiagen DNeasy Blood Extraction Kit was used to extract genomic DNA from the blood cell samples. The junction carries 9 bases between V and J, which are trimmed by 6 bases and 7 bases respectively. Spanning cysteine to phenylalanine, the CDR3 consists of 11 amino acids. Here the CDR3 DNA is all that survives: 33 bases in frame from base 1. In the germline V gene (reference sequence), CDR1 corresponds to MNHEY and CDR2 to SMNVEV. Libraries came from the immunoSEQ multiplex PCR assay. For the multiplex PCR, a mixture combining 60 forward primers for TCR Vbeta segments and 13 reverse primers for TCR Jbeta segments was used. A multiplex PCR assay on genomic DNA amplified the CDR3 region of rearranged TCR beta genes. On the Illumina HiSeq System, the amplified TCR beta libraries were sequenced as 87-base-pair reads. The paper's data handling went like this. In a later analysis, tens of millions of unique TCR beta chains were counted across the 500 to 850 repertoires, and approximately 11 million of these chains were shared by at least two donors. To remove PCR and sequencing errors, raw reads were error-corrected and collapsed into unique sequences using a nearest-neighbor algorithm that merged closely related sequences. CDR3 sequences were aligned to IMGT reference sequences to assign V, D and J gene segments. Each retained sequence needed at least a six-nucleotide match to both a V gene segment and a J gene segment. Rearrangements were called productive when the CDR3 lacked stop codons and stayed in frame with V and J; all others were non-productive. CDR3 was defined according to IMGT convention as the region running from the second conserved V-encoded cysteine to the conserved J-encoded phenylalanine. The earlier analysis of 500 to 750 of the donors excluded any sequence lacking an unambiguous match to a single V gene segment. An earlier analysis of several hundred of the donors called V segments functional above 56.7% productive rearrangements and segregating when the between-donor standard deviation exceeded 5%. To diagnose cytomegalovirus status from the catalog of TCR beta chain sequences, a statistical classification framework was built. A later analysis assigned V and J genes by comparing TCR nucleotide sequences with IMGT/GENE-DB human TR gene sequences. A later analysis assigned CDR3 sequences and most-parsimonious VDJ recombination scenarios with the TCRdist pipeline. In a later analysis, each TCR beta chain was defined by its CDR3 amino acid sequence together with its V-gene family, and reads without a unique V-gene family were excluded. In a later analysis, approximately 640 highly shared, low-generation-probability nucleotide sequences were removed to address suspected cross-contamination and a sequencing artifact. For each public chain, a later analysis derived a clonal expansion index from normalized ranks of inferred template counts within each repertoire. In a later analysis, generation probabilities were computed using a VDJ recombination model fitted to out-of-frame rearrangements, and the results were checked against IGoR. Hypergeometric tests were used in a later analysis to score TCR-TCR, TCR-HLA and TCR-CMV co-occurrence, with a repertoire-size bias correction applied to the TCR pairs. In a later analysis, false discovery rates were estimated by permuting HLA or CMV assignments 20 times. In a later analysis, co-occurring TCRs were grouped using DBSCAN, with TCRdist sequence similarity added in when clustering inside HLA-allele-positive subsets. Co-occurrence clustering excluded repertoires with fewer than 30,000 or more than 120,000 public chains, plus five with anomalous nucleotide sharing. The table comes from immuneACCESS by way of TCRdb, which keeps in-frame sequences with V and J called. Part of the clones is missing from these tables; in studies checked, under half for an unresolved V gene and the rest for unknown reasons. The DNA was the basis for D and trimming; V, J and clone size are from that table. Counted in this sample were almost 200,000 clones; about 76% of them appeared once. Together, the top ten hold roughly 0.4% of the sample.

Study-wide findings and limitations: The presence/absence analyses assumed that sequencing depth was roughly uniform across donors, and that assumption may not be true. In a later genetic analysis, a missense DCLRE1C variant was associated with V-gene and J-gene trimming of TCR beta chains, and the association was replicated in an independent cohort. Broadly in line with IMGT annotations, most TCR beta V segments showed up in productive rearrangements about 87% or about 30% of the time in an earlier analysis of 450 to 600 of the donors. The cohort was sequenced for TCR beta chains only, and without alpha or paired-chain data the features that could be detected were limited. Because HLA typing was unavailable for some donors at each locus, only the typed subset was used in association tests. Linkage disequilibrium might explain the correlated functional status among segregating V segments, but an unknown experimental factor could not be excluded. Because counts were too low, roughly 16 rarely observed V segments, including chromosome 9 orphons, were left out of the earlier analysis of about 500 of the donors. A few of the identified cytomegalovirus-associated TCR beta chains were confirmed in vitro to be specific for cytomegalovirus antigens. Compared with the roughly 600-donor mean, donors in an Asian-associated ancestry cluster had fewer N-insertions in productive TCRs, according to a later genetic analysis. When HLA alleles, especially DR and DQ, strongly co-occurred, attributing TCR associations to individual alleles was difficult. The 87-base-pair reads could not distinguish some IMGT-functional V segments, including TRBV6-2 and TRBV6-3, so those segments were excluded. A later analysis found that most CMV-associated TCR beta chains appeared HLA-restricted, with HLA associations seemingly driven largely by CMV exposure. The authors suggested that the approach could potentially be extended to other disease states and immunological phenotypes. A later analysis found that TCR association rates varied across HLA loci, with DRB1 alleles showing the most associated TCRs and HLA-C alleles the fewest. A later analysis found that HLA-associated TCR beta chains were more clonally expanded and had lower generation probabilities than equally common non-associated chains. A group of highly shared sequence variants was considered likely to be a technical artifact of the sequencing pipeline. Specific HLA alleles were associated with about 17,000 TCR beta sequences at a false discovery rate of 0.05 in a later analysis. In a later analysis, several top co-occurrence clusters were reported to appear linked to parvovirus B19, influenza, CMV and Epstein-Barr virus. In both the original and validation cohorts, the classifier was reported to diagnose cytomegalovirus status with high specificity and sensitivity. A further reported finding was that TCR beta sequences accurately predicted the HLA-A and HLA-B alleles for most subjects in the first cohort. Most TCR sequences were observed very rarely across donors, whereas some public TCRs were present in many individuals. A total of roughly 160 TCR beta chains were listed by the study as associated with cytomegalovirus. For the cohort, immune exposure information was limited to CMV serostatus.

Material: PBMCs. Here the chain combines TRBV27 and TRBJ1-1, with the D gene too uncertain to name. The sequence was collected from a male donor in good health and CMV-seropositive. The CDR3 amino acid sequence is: CASRKEGEAFF. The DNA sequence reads TGTGCCAGCAGGAAAGAGGGTGAAGCTTTCTTT.